Sequencing of this TCR beta chain was carried out in a study of OX40 agonist ivuxolimab in advanced cancers. On the study more broadly: Patients received ivuxolimab, an agonistic anti-OX40 (CD134) antibody. There were three patients with partial responses, one having hepatocellular carcinoma and two cutaneous melanoma. Findings and limits, study-wide: On average, CD8+ T cells had more expanded clones than CD4+. In a subset of nonresponders, normalized T-cell clonal expansion was also low.

TCRdb keeps only in-frame clones here, not all; method: immunoSEQ multiplex PCR. The sample carries approximately 82,000 clones, roughly 83% recorded once. Trimming stripped 2 bases from V and 5 bases from J, with 9 bases between. The CDR3 length is 12 residues. From germline, CDR1 is GTSNPN and CDR2 SVGIG (reference sequence). Comments on this clone: The antigen is not known.

Sequences were derived from CD4+ or CD8+ T cells sorted from blood, sampled in a trial of the OX40 agonist ivuxolimab. The origin of this receptor is an adult with an advanced solid tumor such as melanoma, head and neck, liver or kidney cancer. V gene TRBV30 combines with J gene TRBJ2-5; D unresolved. For the CDR3, the DNA is TGTGCCTGGAGTTTTTACGCGGAGACCCAGTACTTC. As protein: CAWSFYAETQYF.